This TCR beta chain was captured in a study of T cells expressing NK-cell markers. CDR1 SSHAT and CDR2 FNYEAQ come from the germline V gene (reference sequence). This CDR3 spans 12 amino acids. General study findings and limits: These clonotypes, the leaders elsewhere, also led the CD3+CD56-NKG2C+ fraction in a handful of donors.

As the method of synthesis, 5'RACE template switching with UMIs yielded TCR beta cDNA. No DNA is given; TCRdb re-called the 5' RACE reads and lists each CDR3 protein once. This repertoire comprises 140,000 to 150,000 distinct CDR3 sequences; its ten largest clones make up about 12%. As for this clonotype: What it binds is unknown.

The receptor comes from a man younger than 35 in good health. The rearrangement joins TRBV7-7 to TRBJ2-2; there is no DNA to check the TCRdb D call of TRBD1. The sequenced sample consisted of blood T cells: a sorted CD56 or NKG2C T cell subset, CD4+ or CD8+ T cells, or bulk PBMC T cells (not recorded which). The CDR3 reads CASSGGTGELFF.